These 32 T cell receptor beta chains came from one sample sequenced in a study of T cell changes during pregnancy in multiple sclerosis. Measured with immunoSEQ multiplex PCR; TCRdb has only the in-frame clones, and not every one. The sample records roughly 110,000 clones, roughly nine tenths being singletons. This specimen was peripheral blood, taken before pregnancy. The receptors shown here come from a female donor with multiple sclerosis, enrolled in a pregnancy study.

The chain combines TRBV30 with TRBJ2-7, with 9 positions matching TRBD1. CDR1 is GTSNPN and CDR2 is SVGIG in the germline V gene (reference sequence). Germline trimming cut 7 bases from V and 3 bases from J; bases unmatched to any gene: 7. The CDR3 has 13 residues. The CDR3 reads CAFTGGFGYEQYF. The CDR3 DNA reads TGTGCCTTTACAGGGGGCTTTGGCTACGAGCAGTACTTC.

V usage is TRBV30 and J usage is TRBJ1-6; possibly TRBD1 for D (5 bases). The germline V gene has CDR1 GTSNPN and CDR2 SVGIG (reference sequence). Trimming pared 5 bases from V and 8 bases from J, leaving 13 bases between. This CDR3 is 13 amino acids long. The CDR3 loop reads CAWGIQGYSPLHF. The CDR3 DNA reads TGTGCCTGGGGTATCCAGGGATATTCACCCCTCCACTTT.

This sequence joins TRBV6-1 and TRBJ2-7, with 9 nucleotides matching TRBD2. CDR1 is MNHNS, CDR2 SASEGT, per germline. The CDR3 length is 15 residues. The ends lost 6 bases at V and 5 bases at J; junction bases unmatched: 11. The CDR3 reads CASRSAGGARNEQYF. For the CDR3, the DNA is TGTGCCAGCAGGTCGGCGGGAGGGGCCCGGAACGAGCAGTACTTC.

The V gene is TRBV28, the J gene TRBJ2-3; TRBD2 matches 7 bases. CDR1 is MDHEN, CDR2 SYDVKM, per germline. The V and J ends lost 4 bases and 1 base, in that order; junction bases with no gene match: 8. CDR3 length equals 16 residues. The CDR3 nucleotides are TGTGCCAGCAGTTCCCTGGGGGGGGAGGGCACAGATACGCAGTATTTT. As protein: CASSSLGGEGTDTQYF.

V usage is TRBV9 and J usage is TRBJ2-5; TRBD1 matches 9 bases. With 3 bases clipped from V and 4 bases from J, the junction kept 7 bases outside the gene matches. Germline CDR1 SGDLS, CDR2 YYNGEE. The length of the CDR3 is 15 residues. The CDR3 DNA sequence: TGTGCCAGCAGCGGGGGACAGGGAGGGCGAGAGACCCAGTACTTC. Its protein is CASSGGQGGRETQYF.

The rearrangement uses TRBV6-1 and TRBJ2-3; TRBD2 aligns across 11 bases. The CDR3 runs 15 residues. J lost 5 bases, V lost 4 bases, and 5 bases had no gene match. The germline gives CDR1 MNHNS, CDR2 SASEGT. CDR3 protein: CASSGTSGGLDTQYF. DNA for the CDR3: TGTGCCAGCAGTGGAACTAGCGGGGGTTTAGATACGCAGTATTTT.

The rearrangement uses TRBV11-3 and TRBJ2-5; D is undetermined. Trimming took 2 bases from V and 5 from J, leaving 9 bases between them. Germline V gene data show CDR1 as SGHNT and CDR2 as YENEEA. The CDR3 totals 13 residues. The CDR3 loop reads CASSLSGWETQYF. The CDR3 DNA is TGTGCCAGCAGCTTATCAGGATGGGAGACCCAGTACTTC.

This clone showed up just once. The chain recombines TRBV14 with TRBJ2-5, with 13 bases lining up with TRBD2. J was trimmed by 4 bases and V by 3 bases; bases with no gene match: 11. The CDR3 consists of 18 residues. CDR1 is SGHDN, CDR2 FVKESK, per germline. Written as DNA, the CDR3 is TGTGCCAGCAGCCAGGTCGGGACTAGCGGGACTCTGCGAGAGACCCAGTACTTC. Its translation is CASSQVGTSGTLRETQYF.

CDR3 sequence reads: CASSPPKSSFYNEQFF. In DNA, the CDR3 is TGTGCCAGCAGTCCCCCGAAATCGAGTTTTTACAATGAGCAGTTCTTC. This chain joins TRBV28 and TRBJ2-1; D remains unclear. The V and J ends lost 5 bases and 4 bases respectively, with 18 bases between them. Germline V gene sequence: CDR1 MDHEN, CDR2 SYDVKM. CDR3 length: 16 amino acids.

The chain recombines TRBV7-3 with TRBJ2-3; the D gene is possibly TRBD1 (5 bases). The V and J ends lost 0 bases and 4 bases respectively, with 5 bases between them. The CDR3 is 13 residues long. Germline V gene sequence: CDR1 SGHTA, CDR2 FQGTGA. The CDR3 spells CASSLTGPDTQYF. As DNA, the CDR3 is TGTGCCAGCAGCTTAACGGGGCCAGATACGCAGTATTTT.

The chain recombines TRBV9 with TRBJ2-1; 10 bases are shared with TRBD2. The trim removed 2 bases at V and 2 bases at J, leaving 7 bases unmatched. Germline V gene lookup returns CDR1 SGDLS and CDR2 YYNGEE. There are 17 residues in the CDR3. CDR3 bases: TGTGCCAGCAGCGTCCTAGCGGGAGTTGGGACCTACAATGAGCAGTTCTTC. It codes for CASSVLAGVGTYNEQFF.

This clone has a single count. The V gene is TRBV25-1, the J gene TRBJ2-7; D is undetermined. Germline values: CDR1 MGHDK, CDR2 SYGVNS. The CDR3 is 17 amino acids. V shed 1 base and J shed 2 bases, with 18 bases lying between them. The CDR3 nucleotides are TGTGCCAGCAGTGAATCCCTCTTGGCAGGAACCGCCTACGAGCAGTACTTC. Translation gives CASSESLLAGTAYEQYF.

The rearrangement uses TRBV28 and TRBJ1-2; 7 bases are a match to TRBD1. This CDR3 has 13 residues. The trim removed 6 bases at V and 6 bases at J, leaving 7 bases unmatched. Germline CDR1 and CDR2: MDHEN and SYDVKM. CDR3 in amino acids: CASSPITGDGYTF. DNA for the CDR3: TGTGCCAGCAGCCCAATCACAGGGGATGGCTACACCTTC.

The chain couples TRBV13 to TRBJ2-5, with 7 positions matching TRBD1. This CDR3 has 15 residues. J lost 2 bases, V lost 4 bases, and 7 bases had no gene match. In germline, CDR1 is PRHDT, CDR2 FYEKMQ (reference sequence). CDR3 nucleotides: TGTGCCAGCAGCTCCAGAAGACAGGGTCAAGAGACCCAGTACTTC. Residues: CASSSRRQGQETQYF.

The chain combines TRBV28 with TRBJ2-7; D might be TRBD2 (6 bases). V lost 3 bases, J lost 4 bases, and 13 bases lay in between. This CDR3 is 14 amino acids long. Per germline, CDR1 MDHEN and CDR2 SYDVKM. The CDR3 DNA follows: TGTGCCAGCAGTTTTTTGACCCGGGGGTACGAGCAGTACTTC. Protein product: CASSFLTRGYEQYF.

This chain links TRBV28 with TRBJ2-7; D not resolved. This CDR3 has 13 residues. V lost 5 bases, J lost 2 bases, and 10 bases lay in between. Per germline, CDR1 MDHEN and CDR2 SYDVKM. This CDR3 reads CASSPPGAYEQYF. Here the CDR3 DNA reads TGTGCCAGCAGTCCGCCAGGTGCCTACGAGCAGTACTTC. Using reference TRBV28 and TRBJ2-7 for the parts outside the CDR3, the full variable domain is DVKVTQSSRYLVKRTGEKVFLECVQDMDHENMFWYRQDPGLGLRLIYFSYDVKMKEKGDIPEGYSVSREKKERFSLILESASTNQTSMYLCASSPPGAYEQYFGPGTRLTVT.

CDR3 in amino acids: CASSLGALYGYTF. The CDR3 nucleotides are TGCGCCAGCAGCTTGGGGGCCCTCTATGGCTACACCTTC. The J gene is TRBJ1-2, the V gene TRBV5-1; no definite D call. V was pared by 0 bases and J by 4 bases, with 7 bases between. The CDR3 runs to 13 residues. CDR1 is SGHRS, CDR2 YFSETQ, per germline.

Only one count was recorded for this clone. V usage is TRBV28 and J usage is TRBJ2-5; 9 bases are a match to TRBD2. V shed 6 bases and J 1 base; nucleotides not matched to a gene: 6. This CDR3 is 15 amino acids long. The germline V gene encodes CDR1 MDHEN and CDR2 SYDVKM. CDR3 residues: CASRLGTSTQETQYF. CDR3 bases: TGTGCCAGCAGGTTAGGGACTAGCACCCAAGAGACCCAGTACTTC.

This clone showed up just a few times. This chain uses TRBV6-4 with TRBJ1-1; no clear D gene. In germline, CDR1 is MRHNA, CDR2 SNTAGT. Trimming left V 5 bases short and J 5 bases short, with 12 bases between. This CDR3 region has 13 residues. Here the CDR3 DNA reads TGTGCCAGCAGTTATGGGGAGAGGACTGAAGCTTTCTTT. It is translated as CASSYGERTEAFF.

This chain links TRBV5-1 with TRBJ1-1, with 10 bases fitting TRBD1. This CDR3 contains 17 residues. Germline values: CDR1 SGHRS, CDR2 YFSETQ. V dropped 0 bases and J dropped 5; count of bases not matched to a gene: 10. CDR3 nucleotide sequence: TGCGCCAGCAGCTTGGACGCGGGGGGACAGGGGAGGACTGAAGCTTTCTTT. Protein product: CASSLDAGGQGRTEAFF. Combining the CDR3 with reference TRBV5-1 and TRBJ1-1 gives the whole variable domain KAGVTQTPRYLIKTRGQQVTLSCSPISGHRSVSWYQQTPGQGLQFLFEYFSETQRNKGNFPGRFSGRQFSNSRSEMNVSTLELGDSALYLCASSLDAGGQGRTEAFFGQGTRLTVV.

V usage is TRBV6-5 and J usage is TRBJ2-7; TRBD1 might be the D (6 bases). V lost 6 bases to trimming and J lost 3 bases, with 15 bases between them. The CDR3 loop spans 14 amino acids. Germline V gene sequence: CDR1 MNHEY, CDR2 SVGAGI. The DNA for the CDR3 is TGTGCCAGCAGATCACCCGGGACAAGCTACGAGCAGTACTTC. Translating gives CASRSPGTSYEQYF.

The chain recombines TRBV25-1 with TRBJ2-7; 9 nucleotides match TRBD1. CDR3 length: 14 residues. The germline CDR1 and CDR2 sequences are MGHDK and SYGVNS. With 5 bases clipped from V and 3 bases from J, the junction kept 5 bases outside the gene matches. CDR3 sequence reads: CASSNRGLVYEQYF. The DNA of the CDR3 is TGTGCCAGCAGTAACAGGGGGCTCGTCTACGAGCAGTACTTC.

The chain's CDR3 is CASSLGTGVSEAFF. CDR3 nucleotides: TGCGCCAGCAGCTTGGGGACAGGGGTCTCTGAAGCTTTCTTT. This chain uses TRBV5-1 with TRBJ1-1; TRBD1 matches at 9 bases. V gave up 0 bases and J gave up 6 bases; unmatched junction bases: 3. Germline lookup yields CDR1 SGHRS and CDR2 YFSETQ. The CDR3 totals 14 residues.

The gene calls are TRBV7-2 and TRBJ2-1; no reliable D call. V shed 4 bases and J shed 3 bases, with 4 bases lying between them. Germline values: CDR1 SGHTA, CDR2 FQGNSA. This CDR3 has 12 residues. Here the CDR3 DNA reads TGTGCCAGCAGCTCCTACTACAATGAGCAGTTCTTC. Translated, it gives CASSSYYNEQFF.

The chain joins TRBV18 to TRBJ1-5; 8 bases fit TRBD1. V shed 4 bases and J 1 base; nucleotides not matched to a gene: 6. The germline CDR1 and CDR2 sequences are KGHSH and LQKENI. The CDR3 has 16 residues. This CDR3 reads CASSLLDRASNQPQHF. In DNA form, the CDR3 reads TGTGCCAGCTCACTTCTGGACAGGGCGAGCAATCAGCCCCAGCATTTT.

The chain carries TRBV19 and TRBJ2-1; the match to TRBD2 covers 8 bases. Germline V CDR1 and CDR2: LNHDA, SQIVND (reference sequence). The V and J ends lost 3 bases and 5 bases, in that order; junction bases with no gene match: 6. The CDR3 is 15 amino acids. CDR3 sequence (DNA): TGTGCCAGTAGTATTCTAGCGGGCGCCCACAATGAGCAGTTCTTC. This codes for CASSILAGAHNEQFF.

This rearrangement joins TRBV7-3 to TRBJ2-7, with TRBD1 as a possible D gene (6 bases). Germline V CDR1 and CDR2: SGHTA, FQGTGA. This CDR3 is built from 15 residues. Deletions cut 2 bases from V and 2 bases from J, with 13 bases between. The CDR3 protein is CASSLFADSTYEQYF. In nucleotides, the CDR3 is TGTGCCAGCAGCTTATTCGCGGACAGTACCTACGAGCAGTACTTC.

The chain carries TRBV6-1 and TRBJ2-7, with 7 positions matching TRBD1. CDR3 length: 14 residues. J gave up 0 bases and V 3 bases, and 2 bases lay outside the gene matches. The germline V gene has CDR1 MNHNS and CDR2 SASEGT. The CDR3 DNA reads as TGTGCCAGCAGTGACGGGACAGTCTCCTACGAGCAGTACTTC. Its protein product is CASSDGTVSYEQYF.

The rearrangement links TRBV19 to TRBJ1-5; no clear D gene. From germline, CDR1 is LNHDA and CDR2 SQIVND (reference sequence). V lost 5 bases and J 7 bases, leaving 12 bases between the germline ends. This CDR3 is 13 amino acids long. CDR3 residues: CASSVQKSQPQHF. The DNA for the CDR3 is TGTGCCAGTAGTGTTCAAAAGAGCCAGCCCCAGCATTTT.

This clone appeared once. The CDR3 DNA reads as TGTGCCAGCTCTCCCCTCGGACAGTCTAGCTCTGGAAACACCATATATTTT. Amino acids: CASSPLGQSSSGNTIYF. This rearrangement joins TRBV18 to TRBJ1-3; perhaps TRBD1 as D (6 bases). The CDR3 has 17 residues. V was cut by 6 bases and J by 0 bases, with 18 bases left in between. In germline, CDR1 is KGHSH, CDR2 LQKENI.

As DNA, the CDR3 is TGTGCCATCAGCGGAGTGGCGCACACCGGGGAGCTGTTTTTT. Its translation: CAISGVAHTGELFF. The chain is built from TRBV10-3 and TRBJ2-2; D remains unclear. Trimming took off 6 bases at V and 3 bases at J, with 11 bases between the two ends. In germline, CDR1 is ENHRY, CDR2 SYGVKD. The CDR3 is 14 residues long.

This chain links TRBV6-5 with TRBJ2-7, with 10 positions matching TRBD2. Germline trimming cut 8 bases from V and 2 bases from J; bases unmatched to any gene: 6. Germline V gives CDR1 MNHEY, CDR2 SVGAGI. This CDR3 is 14 amino acids long. CDR3 sequence: CASRRTSGAYEQYF. CDR3 DNA: TGTGCCAGCCGAAGGACTAGCGGTGCCTACGAGCAGTACTTC.